The 21 T cell receptor beta chains presented below share a single source sample, sequenced in a study of cytomegalovirus exposure and HLA in healthy donors. A multiplex PCR was run with 60 Vbeta primers and 13 Jbeta primers. Repertoires were generated with immunoSEQ multiplex PCR, while TCRdb's copy carries only in-frame clones and drops some. The table lists 150,000 to 200,000 clones, 70% to 90% of them singletons. Sequenced material: PBMCs. These receptors were obtained from a woman under 30 in good health and CMV-seropositive.

This sequence joins TRBV14 and TRBJ2-3; 8 nucleotides align to TRBD1. J gave up 0 bases and V 0 bases, and 8 bases lay outside the gene matches. Germline CDR1 and CDR2: SGHDN and FVKESK. CDR3 length: 18 amino acids. The chain's CDR3 is CASSQDEGQGASTDTQYF. CDR3 coding DNA: TGTGCCAGCAGCCAAGATGAGGGGCAGGGGGCGAGCACAGATACGCAGTATTTT.

The table lists this clone with a few counts. The DNA of the CDR3 is TGTGCCAGCAGTGAGACTAGCGGGGGCCAAGAGACCCAGTACTTC. It translates to CASSETSGGQETQYF. The V call is TRBV6-4, the J call TRBJ2-5, with 12 bases fitting TRBD2. With V trimmed by 3 bases and J by 1 base, 0 bases remained unmatched. Germline values: CDR1 MRHNA, CDR2 SNTAGT. CDR3 length: 15 residues.

The chain joins TRBV6-5 to TRBJ2-6; 7 nucleotides agree with TRBD1. This CDR3 is built from 15 residues. Losses at the gene ends were 5 bases for V and 1 base for J; bases not matched to a gene: 2. Per the germline V gene, CDR1 is MNHEY and CDR2 is SVGAGI. The CDR3 DNA sequence: TGTGCCAGCAGTGGCAGGGGGTCTGGGGCCAACGTCCTGACTTTC. Translation: CASSGRGSGANVLTF.

A few counts support this clone. This chain links TRBV11-3 with TRBJ1-1; 7 bases match TRBD1. Trimming took 2 bases from V and 1 from J; bases not matched to a gene: 13. CDR1 SGHNT and CDR2 YENEEA come from the germline V gene. This CDR3 has 18 amino acids. The CDR3, as DNA: TGTGCCAGCAGCTTATGGCCCTTTACAGGGGATCGGAACACTGAAGCTTTCTTT. Translated, it gives CASSLWPFTGDRNTEAFF.

J is TRBJ2-3 and V is TRBV9, with TRBD2 as a possible D gene (6 bases). V lost 0 bases and J lost 2, with 13 bases in between. In germline, CDR1 is SGDLS, CDR2 YYNGEE. There are 16 residues in the CDR3. CDR3 nucleotides: TGTGCCAGCAGCGTAGCGGGTGCGGGATACACAGATACGCAGTATTTT. Its protein product is CASSVAGAGYTDTQYF.

The gene calls are TRBV2 and TRBJ2-5; no firm D call. This CDR3 comprises 12 residues. Germline V gives CDR1 SNHLY, CDR2 FYNNEI. V was shortened by 3 bases and J by 6 bases, with 8 bases between the two germline ends. The DNA for the CDR3 is TGTGCCAGCAGTGACCTTCTAAAGACCCAGTACTTC. Translated, it gives CASSDLLKTQYF.

This clone was observed a handful of times. The chain carries TRBV2 and TRBJ1-2; D is unresolved. The germline V gene has CDR1 SNHLY and CDR2 FYNNEI. The CDR3 has 13 residues. V lost 4 bases and J 8 bases, leaving 14 bases between the germline ends. The DNA for the CDR3 is TGTGCCAGCAGTGGGACTTACTCTGGGGGCTACACCTTC. Residues: CASSGTYSGGYTF.

In nucleotides, the CDR3 is TGTGCCAGCACCTATAGTCGGGATCAGCCCCAGCATTTT. Amino acid sequence: CASTYSRDQPQHF. This chain connects TRBV7-2 to TRBJ1-5; D ambiguous. This CDR3 contains 13 residues. Germline loops: CDR1 SGHTA, CDR2 FQGNSA. Trimming left V 7 bases short and J 5 bases short, with 12 bases between.

V is TRBV18 and J is TRBJ1-1; 8 bases are shared with TRBD1. There are 15 residues in the CDR3. CDR1 is KGHSH and CDR2 is LQKENI in the germline V gene. The V gene end was trimmed by 6 bases and the J gene end by 4 bases; junction bases not matched to a gene: 10. CDR3 sequence (DNA): TGTGCCAGCTCTCAACAGGGGGTGGGAGGCACTGAAGCTTTCTTT. This encodes CASSQQGVGGTEAFF.

In the case of this clone: The CDR3 ends on some other residue instead of the conserved phenylalanine or tryptophan, so this is likely a read error. The DNA is left out, because the CDR3 cannot be placed on it with certainty; the CDR3 is given as TCRdb lists it. The chain combines TRBV5-6 with TRBJ2-3; no check of the table's D call, TRBD2, against the DNA was made. Including both end residues, the CDR3 is 9 amino acids long. Germline-derived CDR1 and CDR2 are SGHDT and YYEEEE. CDR3 residues: CASSPRRLV.

This chain uses TRBV7-9 with TRBJ2-7, with D tentatively TRBD2 (6 bases). Germline V gives CDR1 SEHNR, CDR2 FQNEAQ (reference sequence). The V end was cut by 5 bases, the J end by 4 bases, with 21 bases between. CDR3 length: 16 amino acids. CDR3 protein: CASSPWEVTALYEQYF. CDR3 in DNA: TGTGCCAGCAGCCCTTGGGAGGTAACGGCCCTTTACGAGCAGTACTTC.

J is TRBJ1-1 and V is TRBV5-1; 8 bases are a match to TRBD1. Germline lookup yields CDR1 SGHRS and CDR2 YFSETQ. The V and J ends lost 8 bases and 4 bases, in that order; junction bases with no gene match: 7. This CDR3 has 13 amino acids. CDR3 nucleotides: TGCGCCAGTACAAAACAGGGGGGCACTGAAGCTTTCTTT. Its translation is CASTKQGGTEAFF.

The genes are TRBV5-4 and TRBJ2-1; 14 bases fit TRBD2. Germline V gene data show CDR1 as SGHNT and CDR2 as YYREEE (reference sequence). V dropped 4 bases and J dropped 10; count of bases not matched to a gene: 13. The CDR3 is 17 residues long. CDR3 coding DNA: TGTGCCAGCAGCCTGGGGATGACTAGCGGGGGGGAATCGGAGCAGTTCTTC. This sequence encodes CASSLGMTSGGESEQFF.

In its sample, this clone was seen once. The chain is built from TRBV4-1 and TRBJ1-1, with D possibly being TRBD1 (6 bases). V lost 11 bases and J lost 5, with 12 bases in between. CDR1 MGHRA and CDR2 YSYEKL come from the germline V gene. The CDR3 is 11 residues long. The CDR3: CASAQGTEAFF. The CDR3 nucleotides are TGCGCCTCAGCTCAGGGGACTGAAGCTTTCTTT.

This rearrangement joins TRBV10-3 to TRBJ1-2, with D maybe TRBD1 (5 bases). This CDR3 spans 15 amino acids. Germline assignment: CDR1 ENHRY and CDR2 SYGVKD. The germline V and J ends were trimmed by 5 bases and 6 bases, with 19 bases remaining between them. The CDR3: CAISLPGESRDGYTF. CDR3 bases: TGTGCCATCAGTCTACCCGGTGAGTCCAGGGATGGCTACACCTTC.

Only one count was recorded for this clone. The chain employs TRBV7-2 and TRBJ2-3, with TRBD2 matching over 8 bases. This CDR3 comprises 17 residues. After removal of 1 base from V and 2 bases from J, the junction contained 8 bases not matched to a gene. The germline V gene encodes CDR1 SGHTA and CDR2 FQGNSA. The chain's CDR3 is CASSLVSRGGPTDTQYF. CDR3 DNA: TGTGCCAGCAGCTTAGTTTCCCGGGGGGGCCCCACAGATACGCAGTATTTT.

The CDR3 here is CASNNQGVISPLHF. CDR3 nucleotides: TGTGCCAGCAATAACCAGGGGGTAATTTCACCCCTCCACTTT. This sequence joins TRBV28 and TRBJ1-6; 7 bases are a match to TRBD1. V shed 7 bases, J shed 9 bases, and the junction held 9 bases outside the gene matches. This CDR3 is built from 14 residues. Germline lookup yields CDR1 MDHEN and CDR2 SYDVKM.

The chain is built from TRBV30 and TRBJ2-7, with 10 bases aligning to TRBD2. Germline V lookup: CDR1 GTSNPN, CDR2 SVGIG (reference sequence). V shed 4 bases and J 1 base; nucleotides not matched to a gene: 10. The CDR3 contains 16 residues. Here the CDR3 DNA reads TGTGCCTGGACTGCGAGAAGCGGGGGGGGTTCCTACGAGCAGTACTTC. It encodes CAWTARSGGGSYEQYF.

This clone was counted a single time. Other DNA sequences within the sample encode an identical CDR3. The CDR3 region is CASSLVSSGFGTEAFF. CDR3 nucleotide sequence: TGTGCCAGCAGCTTAGTTTCATCCGGGTTCGGCACTGAAGCTTTCTTT. The chain links TRBV11-2 to TRBJ1-1, with D uncertain. CDR1 and CDR2 from the germline V gene are SGHAT and FQNNGV. This CDR3 is built from 16 residues. V dropped 1 base and J dropped 4 bases, with 16 bases sitting between them.

The V gene is TRBV11-2, the J gene TRBJ2-1, with 7 bases lining up with TRBD2. Germline CDR1 SGHAT, CDR2 FQNNGV. Germline trimming cut 5 bases from V and 3 bases from J; bases unmatched to any gene: 10. CDR3 length: 16 amino acids. Here the CDR3 reads CASSATSRQVYNEQFF. The CDR3 DNA reads TGTGCCAGCAGCGCGACTAGCCGCCAGGTCTACAATGAGCAGTTCTTC.

V and J are TRBV5-1 and TRBJ2-1; 9 bases align to TRBD1. Unmatched junction bases numbered 12, after V lost 8 bases and J lost 15 bases. The germline CDR1 and CDR2 sequences are SGHRS and YFSETQ. The CDR3 loop spans 12 amino acids. The chain's CDR3 is CASSSTGTGPFF. CDR3 nucleotide sequence: TGCGCCAGTTCCAGTACCGGGACAGGGCCGTTCTTC.